Presented here are 7 T cell receptor beta chains from one specimen sequenced in a study of CD8 T cells in ankylosing spondylitis. TCRdb used MiXCR to reprocess the 5' RACE reads, holding one entry per CDR3 protein. The sample contains a few hundred thousand distinct CDR3 sequences, about 10% of which appear only once. Sequencing was carried out using blood, either unsorted or a sorted T cell fraction (not recorded which). The receptors were gathered from a male donor with ankylosing spondylitis or in good health (not recorded which).

This clonotype was detected many times. The chain combines TRBV5-1 with TRBJ2-2, with D uncertain. This CDR3 spans 15 amino acids. The V end lost 0 bases, the J end lost 5 bases, and 11 bases lay between the germline ends. Germline V gene data show CDR1 as SGHRS and CDR2 as YFSETQ. The DNA for the CDR3 is TGCGCCAGCAGCTTGGCTCTCCAACAAACCGGGGAGCTGTTTTTT. Translating it yields CASSLALQQTGELFF.

This clonotype was seen at least ten times. V and J are TRBV29-1 and TRBJ2-3; 9 bases line up with TRBD2. Germline CDR1 SQVTM, CDR2 ANQGSEA. The ends lost 5 bases at V and 2 bases at J; junction bases unmatched: 2. CDR3 length: 13 residues. CDR3 sequence reads: CSVTSGSTDTQYF. The CDR3 DNA reads as TGCAGCGTTACTAGCGGGTCCACAGATACGCAGTATTTT.

This clonotype was counted at least ten times. DNA for the CDR3: TGTGCCAGCAGTCCGATCCCTAGCGGAGGGACCCAGTACTTC. This translates into CASSPIPSGGTQYF. V is TRBV12-3 or TRBV12-4 and J is TRBJ2-5, with 7 bases identical to TRBD2. The CDR3 loop spans 14 amino acids. Germline trimming cut 5 bases from V and 7 bases from J; bases unmatched to any gene: 10.

The chain has TRBV7-8 and TRBJ2-5, with 8 positions matching TRBD2. Unmatched junction bases numbered 12, after V lost 1 base and J lost 5 bases. This CDR3 has 17 amino acids. Germline V gene lookup returns CDR1 SGHVS and CDR2 FQNEAQ. CDR3 DNA sequence: TGTGCCAGCAGCTTAGGGTTCCCGGGGGGGCGTTTTGAGACCCAGTACTTC. Its protein product is CASSLGFPGGRFETQYF.

This clonotype was observed at least ten times. The V call is TRBV29-1, the J call TRBJ2-1, with 11 bases that match TRBD2. Germline CDR1 reads SQVTM; CDR2 reads ANQGSEA. Germline trimming cut 3 bases from V and 6 bases from J; bases unmatched to any gene: 4. This CDR3 contains 14 residues. In DNA form, the CDR3 reads TGCAGCGTTGATCACGGGACTAGCGGCAATGAGCAGTTCTTC. This encodes CSVDHGTSGNEQFF.

The chain recombines TRBV5-1 with TRBJ2-3, with 8 nucleotides matching TRBD1. The V and J ends lost 4 bases and 5 bases, in that order; junction bases with no gene match: 3. The CDR3 covers 13 residues. Germline V CDR1 and CDR2: SGHRS, YFSETQ. CDR3 residues: CASSTDREDTQYF. As DNA, the CDR3 is TGCGCCAGCAGCACGGACAGGGAAGATACGCAGTATTTT.

This clonotype has just a few counts. The chain uses TRBV11-2 and TRBJ2-7, with D possibly TRBD1 on 5 matching bases. V was cut by 3 bases and J by 3 bases, with 9 bases left in between. CDR1 and CDR2 (germline): SGHAT, FQNNGV. This CDR3 region has 13 residues. The CDR3 DNA sequence: TGTGCCAGCAGCTTCGTGGACAACTACGAGCAGTACTTC. The encoded protein is CASSFVDNYEQYF.